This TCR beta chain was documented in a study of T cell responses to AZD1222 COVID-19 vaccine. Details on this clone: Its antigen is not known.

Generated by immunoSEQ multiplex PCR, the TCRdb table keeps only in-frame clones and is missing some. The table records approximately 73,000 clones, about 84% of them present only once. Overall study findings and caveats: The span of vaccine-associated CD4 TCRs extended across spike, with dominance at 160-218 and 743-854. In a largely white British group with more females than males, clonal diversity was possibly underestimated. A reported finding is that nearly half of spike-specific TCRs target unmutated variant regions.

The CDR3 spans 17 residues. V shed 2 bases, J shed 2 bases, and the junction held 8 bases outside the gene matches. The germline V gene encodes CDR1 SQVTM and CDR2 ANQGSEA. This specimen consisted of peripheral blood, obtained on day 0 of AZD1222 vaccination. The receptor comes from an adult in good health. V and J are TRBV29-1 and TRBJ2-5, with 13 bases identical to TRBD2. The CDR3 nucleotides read TGCAGCGTTGAACCAGGACTAGCGGGAGAAGCGCAAGAGACCCAGTACTTC. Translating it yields CSVEPGLAGEAQETQYF.